Sequencing of this T cell receptor beta chain was carried out in a study of blood T cells in healthy people across ages. Study-wide points: Aged donors had fewer naive CD4+ cells and lower diversity than long-lived donors. TCR beta diversity, measured per million T cells, fell in a roughly linear way with age.

Donors each provided about 9.5 milliliters of peripheral blood. Worth noting for this clonotype: Its antigen is still unknown.

The authors ran a second PCR of roughly 6 to 12 cycles using a sample-barcoded 5' primer and a J-beta primer mix. TCRdb used MiXCR to reprocess the 5' RACE reads, holding one entry per CDR3 protein. The sample lists some 320,000 distinct CDR3 sequences, 25% to 30% seen once, with around 29% in the top ten. This CDR3 has 16 residues. Germline V CDR1 and CDR2: ENHRY, SYGVKD. The V end lost 0 bases, the J end lost 0 bases, and 9 bases lay between the germline ends. The genes are TRBV10-3 and TRBJ2-4, with D unclear. The sequenced sample consisted of blood. The clonotype comes from a woman in her 70s in good health. Here the CDR3 DNA reads TGTGCCATCAGTGAGTCGGGAACACTAGCCAAAAACATTCAGTACTTC. This sequence encodes CAISESGTLAKNIQYF.